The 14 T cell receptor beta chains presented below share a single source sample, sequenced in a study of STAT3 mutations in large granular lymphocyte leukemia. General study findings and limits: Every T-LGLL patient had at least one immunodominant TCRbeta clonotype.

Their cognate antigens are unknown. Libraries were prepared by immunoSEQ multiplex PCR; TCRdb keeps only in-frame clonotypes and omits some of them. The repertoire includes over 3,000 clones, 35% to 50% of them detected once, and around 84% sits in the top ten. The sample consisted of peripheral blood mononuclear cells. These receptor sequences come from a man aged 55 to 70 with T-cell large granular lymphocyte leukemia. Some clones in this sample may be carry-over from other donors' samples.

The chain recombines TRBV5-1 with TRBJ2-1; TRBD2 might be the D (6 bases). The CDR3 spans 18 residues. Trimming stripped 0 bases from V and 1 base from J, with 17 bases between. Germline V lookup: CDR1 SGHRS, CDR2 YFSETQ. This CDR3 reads CASSLGDGLAASYNEQFF. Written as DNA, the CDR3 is TGCGCCAGCAGCTTGGGTGATGGGTTAGCGGCTTCCTACAATGAGCAGTTCTTC. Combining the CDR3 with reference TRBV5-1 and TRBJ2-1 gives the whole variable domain KAGVTQTPRYLIKTRGQQVTLSCSPISGHRSVSWYQQTPGQGLQFLFEYFSETQRNKGNFPGRFSGRQFSNSRSEMNVSTLELGDSALYLCASSLGDGLAASYNEQFFGPGTRLTVL.

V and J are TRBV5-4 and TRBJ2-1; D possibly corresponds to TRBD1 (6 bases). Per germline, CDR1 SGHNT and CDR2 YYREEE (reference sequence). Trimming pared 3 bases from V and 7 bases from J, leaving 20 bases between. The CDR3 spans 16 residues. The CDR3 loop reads CASSSSRGAQLNEQFF. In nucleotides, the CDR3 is TGTGCCAGCAGCTCATCCAGGGGCGCCCAGTTAAATGAGCAGTTCTTC. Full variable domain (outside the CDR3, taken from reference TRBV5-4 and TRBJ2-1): ETGVTQSPTHLIKTRGQQVTLRCSSQSGHNTVSWYQQALGQGPQFIFQYYREEENGRGNFPPRFSGLQFPNYSSELNVNALELDDSALYLCASSSSRGAQLNEQFFGPGTRLTVL.

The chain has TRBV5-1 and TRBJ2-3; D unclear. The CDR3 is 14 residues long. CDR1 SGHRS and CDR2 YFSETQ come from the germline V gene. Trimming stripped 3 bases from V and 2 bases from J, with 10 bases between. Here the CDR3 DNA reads TGCGCCAGCAGCTCCGTGATCAACACAGATACGCAGTATTTT. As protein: CASSSVINTDTQYF. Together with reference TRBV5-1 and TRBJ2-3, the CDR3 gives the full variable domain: KAGVTQTPRYLIKTRGQQVTLSCSPISGHRSVSWYQQTPGQGLQFLFEYFSETQRNKGNFPGRFSGRQFSNSRSEMNVSTLELGDSALYLCASSSVINTDTQYFGPGTRLTVL.

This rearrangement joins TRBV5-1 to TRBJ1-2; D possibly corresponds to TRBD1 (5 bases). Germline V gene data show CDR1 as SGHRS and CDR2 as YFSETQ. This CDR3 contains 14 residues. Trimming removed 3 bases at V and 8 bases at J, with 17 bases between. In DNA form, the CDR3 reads TGCGCCAGCAGCTCTACTGGGGCCCTGGAAGGCTACACCTTC. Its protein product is CASSSTGALEGYTF. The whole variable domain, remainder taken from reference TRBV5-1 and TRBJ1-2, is KAGVTQTPRYLIKTRGQQVTLSCSPISGHRSVSWYQQTPGQGLQFLFEYFSETQRNKGNFPGRFSGRQFSNSRSEMNVSTLELGDSALYLCASSSTGALEGYTFGSGTRLTVV.

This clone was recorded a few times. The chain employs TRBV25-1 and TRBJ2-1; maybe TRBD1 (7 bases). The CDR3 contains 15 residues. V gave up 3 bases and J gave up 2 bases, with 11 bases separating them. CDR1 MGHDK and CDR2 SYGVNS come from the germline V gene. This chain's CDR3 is CASSEARGAYNEQFF. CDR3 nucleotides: TGTGCCAGCAGTGAGGCCAGGGGGGCCTACAATGAGCAGTTCTTC. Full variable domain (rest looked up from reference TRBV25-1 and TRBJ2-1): EADIYQTPRYLVIGTGKKITLECSQTMGHDKMYWYQQDPGMELHLIHYSYGVNSTEKGDLSSESTVSRIRTEHFPLTLESARPSHTSQYLCASSEARGAYNEQFFGPGTRLTVL.

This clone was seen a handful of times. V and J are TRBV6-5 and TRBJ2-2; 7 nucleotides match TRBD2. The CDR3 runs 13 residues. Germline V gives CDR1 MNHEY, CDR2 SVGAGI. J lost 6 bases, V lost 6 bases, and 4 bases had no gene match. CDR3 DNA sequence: TGTGCCAGCAGCAGCGGGAAGGCCGGGGAGCTGTTTTTT. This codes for CASSSGKAGELFF.

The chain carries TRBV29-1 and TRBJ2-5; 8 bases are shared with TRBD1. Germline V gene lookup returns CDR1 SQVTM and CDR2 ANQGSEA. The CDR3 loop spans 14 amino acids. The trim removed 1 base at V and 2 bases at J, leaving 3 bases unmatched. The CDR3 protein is CSVEGGTGQETQYF. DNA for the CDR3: TGCAGCGTTGAAGGGGGGACAGGACAAGAGACCCAGTACTTC.

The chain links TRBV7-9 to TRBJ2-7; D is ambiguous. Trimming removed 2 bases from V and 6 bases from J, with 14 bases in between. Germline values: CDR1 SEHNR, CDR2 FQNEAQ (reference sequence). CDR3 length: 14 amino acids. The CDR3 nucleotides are TGTGCCAGCAGCTTAAGTGCACGGGTACCCGAGCAGTACGTC. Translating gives CASSLSARVPEQYV.

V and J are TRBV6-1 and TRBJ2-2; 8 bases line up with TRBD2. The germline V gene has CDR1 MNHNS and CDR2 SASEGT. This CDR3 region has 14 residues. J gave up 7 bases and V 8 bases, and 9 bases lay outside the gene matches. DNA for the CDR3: TGTGCCAGCTGCGGGGGGACTTGGGGCGGGGAGCTGTTTTTT. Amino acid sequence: CASCGGTWGGELFF.

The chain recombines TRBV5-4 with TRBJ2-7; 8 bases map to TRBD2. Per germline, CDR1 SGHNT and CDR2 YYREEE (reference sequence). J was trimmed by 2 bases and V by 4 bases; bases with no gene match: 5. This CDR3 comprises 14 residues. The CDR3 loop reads CASSTDGGAYEQYV. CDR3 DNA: TGTGCCAGCAGCACGGACGGGGGGGCCTACGAGCAGTACGTC.

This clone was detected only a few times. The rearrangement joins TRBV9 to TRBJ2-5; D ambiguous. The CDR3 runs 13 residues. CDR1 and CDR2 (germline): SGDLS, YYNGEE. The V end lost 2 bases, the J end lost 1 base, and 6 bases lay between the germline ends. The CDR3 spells CASSVSGQETQYF. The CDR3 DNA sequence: TGTGCCAGCAGCGTTTCCGGCCAAGAGACCCAGTACTTC. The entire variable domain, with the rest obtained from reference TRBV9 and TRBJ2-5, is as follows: DSGVTQTPKHLITATGQRVTLRCSPRSGDLSVYWYQQSLDQGLQFLIQYYNGEERAKGNILERFSAQQFPDLHSELNLSSLELGDSALYFCASSVSGQETQYFGPGTRLLVL.

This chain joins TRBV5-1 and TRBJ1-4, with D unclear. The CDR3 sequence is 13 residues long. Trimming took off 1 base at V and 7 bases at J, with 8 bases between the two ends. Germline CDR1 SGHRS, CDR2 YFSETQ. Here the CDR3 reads CASSLKGSEKLFF. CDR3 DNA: TGCGCCAGCAGCTTGAAAGGGTCTGAAAAACTGTTTTTT. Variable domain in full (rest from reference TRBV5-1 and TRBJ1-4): KAGVTQTPRYLIKTRGQQVTLSCSPISGHRSVSWYQQTPGQGLQFLFEYFSETQRNKGNFPGRFSGRQFSNSRSEMNVSTLELGDSALYLCASSLKGSEKLFFGSGTQLSVL.

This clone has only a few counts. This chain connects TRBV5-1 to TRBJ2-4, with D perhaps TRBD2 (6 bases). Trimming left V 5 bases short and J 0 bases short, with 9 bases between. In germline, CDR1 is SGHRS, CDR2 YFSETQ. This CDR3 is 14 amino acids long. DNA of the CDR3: TGCGCCAGCAGTGGGGGGATAGCCAAAAACATTCAGTACTTC. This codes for CASSGGIAKNIQYF. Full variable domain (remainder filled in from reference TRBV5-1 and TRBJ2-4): KAGVTQTPRYLIKTRGQQVTLSCSPISGHRSVSWYQQTPGQGLQFLFEYFSETQRNKGNFPGRFSGRQFSNSRSEMNVSTLELGDSALYLCASSGGIAKNIQYFGAGTRLSVL.

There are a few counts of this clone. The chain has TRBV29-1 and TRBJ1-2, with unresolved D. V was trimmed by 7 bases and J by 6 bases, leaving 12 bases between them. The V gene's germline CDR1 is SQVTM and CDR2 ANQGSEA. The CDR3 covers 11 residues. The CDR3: CSARDLDGYTF. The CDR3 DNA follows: TGCAGCGCCCGGGATTTGGATGGCTACACCTTC.